This T cell receptor (beta chain) was obtained from a study of cytomegalovirus exposure and HLA in healthy donors. General study findings and limits: Cytomegalovirus association was listed for 150 or so TCR beta chains. Versus the approximately 670-donor mean, an Asian-associated ancestry cluster reportedly showed fewer N-insertions in a later analysis.

Researchers ran the PCR with 60 Vbeta and 13 Jbeta primers. Sequencing was performed with immunoSEQ multiplex PCR; in TCRdb, only in-frame clones are kept and a portion is missing. The data show 150,000 or so clones, roughly 75% seen once. The CDR3 extends over 17 amino acids. Germline CDR1 reads MNHNS; CDR2 reads SASEGT. Trimming pared 1 base from V and 2 bases from J, leaving 17 bases between. The donors comprised healthy bone marrow donors. Donors were ostensibly healthy at sampling, although undocumented immune exposures were probable. Remarks on this clone: Its antigen is still unknown.

Source material: PBMCs. The V call is TRBV6-1, the J call TRBJ2-5, with a weak D call TRBD1 (5 bases). The receptor was isolated from a man between 18 and 35 years old in good health and CMV-seropositive. The CDR3 loop is CASSEEVRTKGQETQYF. As DNA, the CDR3 is TGTGCCAGCAGTGAAGAAGTTAGGACAAAAGGGCAAGAGACCCAGTACTTC.